The source of this T cell receptor beta chain is a study of T cells after yellow fever vaccination. Study conclusions and caveats: Reappearing after the booster were most of the clones from primary vaccination (less than 97% CD4, 70% to 90% CD8). Within FACS-sorted repertoires, abundant clonotypes contaminating from the bulk population could be present. Researchers report a weaker secondary response that nonetheless peaked faster, day 5 versus 15.

Germline CDR1 LGHNA, CDR2 YNFKEQ. The CDR3 contains 13 residues. V shed 4 bases and J shed 8 bases, with 14 bases lying between them. A 5'RACE template-switching step, the method used to make TCR cDNA, added a universal primer site and UMIs. TCRdb reanalysed the 5' RACE reads using MiXCR and keeps one entry per CDR3 protein. The sample holds 250,000 to 400,000 distinct CDR3 sequences; roughly 4.3% are singletons and the top ten take around 23%. Turning to this clonotype: As yet, its antigen is unknown.

This chain links TRBV4-2 with TRBJ1-2; D remains unclear. The sample in question was PBMCs, obtained 5 days after the yellow fever booster vaccination. This receptor was identified in a man aged 18 to 29 who received the YFV17D yellow fever vaccine. CDR3 in amino acids: CASSPATVQGYTF. The CDR3 region has the DNA TGTGCCAGCAGCCCTGCTACGGTTCAAGGCTACACCTTC.